This is a list of T cell receptor beta chains from one sample in a study of beta chain features in type 1 diabetes. TCRdb's copy holds only in-frame clones and misses some; the assay was immunoSEQ multiplex PCR. This sample has about 250,000 clones, with 9.5% to 13% found just once. Input material: naive CD4+ T cells from blood. The origin of the receptors is a man aged 25-45 years with type 1 diabetes. CDR3s include the opening cysteine and the closing phenylalanine or tryptophan. A D gene is named only where the DNA matches it firmly. The size of a clone is reported for some rows only, either as once, few or many, or as a class for expanded clones.

D	V	size	J	CDR3	DNA
NA	TRBV2	few	TRBJ2-7	CASSAGGSYEQYF	TGTGCCAGCAGTGCAGGGGGGTCCTACGAGCAGTACTTC
TRBD1	TRBV5-1	few	TRBJ1-1	CASSSIGQGRGTEAFF	TGCGCCAGCAGCTCTATCGGACAGGGTAGGGGCACTGAAGCTTTCTTT
TRBD1	TRBV15	NA	TRBJ2-7	CATSRDPPDRGNYEQYF	TGTGCCACCAGCAGAGATCCGCCCGACAGGGGGAACTACGAGCAGTACTTC
TRBD1	TRBV5-1	few	TRBJ2-4	CASSQGAPQNIQYF	TGCGCCAGCTCTCAGGGGGCGCCCCAAAACATTCAGTACTTC
NA	TRBV9	few	TRBJ2-6	CASSVGGAGANVLTF	TGTGCCAGCAGCGTCGGGGGTGCTGGGGCCAACGTCCTGACTTTC
TRBD1	TRBV2	NA	TRBJ2-4	CASTVTGTKNIQYF	TGTGCCAGCACTGTGACAGGGACCAAAAACATTCAGTACTTC
NA	TRBV11-2	NA	TRBJ2-2	CASSLGGANTGELFF	TGTGCCAGCAGCTTAGGGGGGGCGAACACCGGGGAGCTGTTTTTT
TRBD1	TRBV27	few	TRBJ2-7	CASSLNPGTGFIEQYF	TGTGCCAGCAGTTTGAACCCCGGGACAGGGTTCATCGAGCAGTACTTC
NA	TRBV9	NA	TRBJ1-1	CASSATGVAPGTEAFF	TGTGCCAGCAGCGCAACGGGGGTGGCTCCGGGGACTGAAGCTTTCTTT
TRBD1	TRBV29-1	few	TRBJ1-1	CSVNPGQGTEAFF	TGCAGCGTTAACCCGGGACAGGGAACTGAAGCTTTCTTT
NA	TRBV27	NA	TRBJ1-2	CASGQGSSNYGYTF	TGTGCCAGCGGTCAGGGCTCTTCTAACTATGGCTACACCTTC
NA	TRBV5-1	NA	TRBJ2-2	CASSLEGPNTGELFF	TGCGCCAGCAGCTTGGAGGGGCCGAACACCGGGGAGCTGTTTTTT
TRBD1	TRBV4-2	NA	TRBJ1-1	CASSPDAGTANTEAFF	TGTGCCAGCAGCCCGGACGCCGGGACAGCCAACACTGAAGCTTTCTTT
NA	TRBV7-3	few	TRBJ2-7	CASSLSSGGEQYF	TGTGCCAGCAGCTTAAGTAGCGGCGGGGAGCAGTACTTC
NA	TRBV4-3	NA	TRBJ2-3	CASSQGAARTDTQYF	TGCGCCAGCAGCCAAGGGGCTGCGCGCACAGATACGCAGTATTTT
NA	TRBV5-1	few	TRBJ1-1	CASSLAGGRGNTEAFF	TGCGCCAGCAGCTTGGCGGGGGGTCGGGGGAACACTGAAGCTTTCTTT
TRBD2	TRBV30	NA	TRBJ2-7	CAWRTSGVYEQYF	TGTGCCTGGAGGACTAGCGGGGTCTACGAGCAGTACTTC
NA	TRBV6-1	NA	TRBJ2-7	CASSVHRDFPRWEQYF	TGTGCCAGCAGTGTCCACCGGGACTTCCCGAGATGGGAGCAGTACTTC
NA	TRBV19	NA	TRBJ1-2	CASSILRSVAYGYTF	TGTGCCAGTAGTATTCTCCGCAGCGTAGCCTATGGCTACACCTTC
TRBD2	TRBV29-1	NA	TRBJ2-3	CSVGTSGDTQYF	TGCAGCGTTGGGACTAGCGGAGATACGCAGTATTTT
NA	TRBV15	NA	TRBJ2-1	CATSRDRTATGEQFF	TGTGCCACCAGCAGAGATAGGACAGCTACAGGGGAGCAGTTCTTC
NA	TRBV9	NA	TRBJ2-7	CASSVTGEGSEQYF	TGTGCCAGCAGCGTTACCGGAGAGGGTAGCGAGCAGTACTTC
NA	TRBV9	NA	TRBJ1-2	CASSVELDSYGYTF	TGTGCCAGCAGCGTAGAATTGGACAGTTATGGCTACACCTTC
TRBD1	TRBV28	few	TRBJ2-1	CASSSGQGYNEQFF	TGTGCCAGCAGTTCTGGACAGGGGTACAATGAGCAGTTCTTC
TRBD1	TRBV11-2	NA	TRBJ2-1	CASSFTQGDVQFF	TGTGCCAGCAGCTTTACCCAGGGGGACGTGCAGTTCTTC
TRBD2	TRBV2	NA	TRBJ2-5	CASTGSSGGETQYF	TGTGCCAGCACCGGAAGTAGCGGGGGTGAGACCCAGTACTTC
TRBD2	TRBV7-2	few	TRBJ2-5	CASSLLAGGLGETQYF	TGTGCCAGCAGCTTACTAGCGGGGGGGCTGGGAGAGACCCAGTACTTC
NA	TRBV6-1	few	TRBJ2-6	CAGREAGANVLTF	TGTGCCGGCAGGGAGGCTGGGGCCAACGTCCTGACTTTC
NA	TRBV2	NA	TRBJ2-5	CASQALKETQYF	TGTGCCTCACAGGCCTTAAAAGAGACCCAGTACTTC
TRBD1	TRBV7-9	NA	TRBJ2-7	CASSADRGGYEQYF	TGTGCCAGCAGCGCCGACAGGGGGGGCTACGAGCAGTACTTC
NA	TRBV6-5	few	TRBJ1-1	CASSYSGRHMNTEAFF	TGTGCCAGCAGTTACTCCGGCAGACACATGAACACTGAAGCTTTCTTT
NA	TRBV5-6	few	TRBJ2-3	CASSYWTGGTDTQYF	TGTGCCAGCAGCTATTGGACAGGAGGGACAGATACGCAGTATTTT
NA	TRBV10-1	few	TRBJ1-2	CASSESAGIGYTF	TGCGCCAGCAGTGAGTCGGCGGGGATTGGCTACACCTTC
NA	TRBV7-2	NA	TRBJ1-5	CASSLRGRNQPQHF	TGTGCCAGCAGCTTAAGGGGCCGCAATCAGCCCCAGCATTTT
TRBD2	TRBV29-1	NA	TRBJ2-7	CSASTSGAGEQYF	TGCAGCGCCTCGACTAGCGGGGCGGGGGAGCAGTACTTC
TRBD1	TRBV20-1	few	TRBJ1-1	CSARLTGKAFF	TGCAGTGCTAGACTGACAGGGAAGGCTTTCTTT
NA	TRBV18	NA	TRBJ1-3	CASSPGQLRSGNTIYF	TGTGCCAGCTCACCCGGACAGCTTCGCTCTGGAAACACCATATATTTT
TRBD2	TRBV7-3	NA	TRBJ2-7	CASSFRPGLAYEQYF	TGTGCCAGCAGCTTCAGACCGGGACTAGCCTACGAGCAGTACTTC
NA	TRBV7-2	NA	TRBJ2-3	CASSFWRGRTGATDTQYF	TGTGCCAGCAGCTTCTGGCGCGGGAGGACAGGGGCAACAGATACGCAGTATTTT
TRBD1	TRBV4-1	few	TRBJ2-4	CASSQTGLAKNIQYF	TGCGCCAGCAGCCAGACAGGGTTAGCCAAAAACATTCAGTACTTC
TRBD1	TRBV5-1	NA	TRBJ1-6	CASSPGTGNNSPLHF	TGCGCCAGCAGCCCGGGGACAGGGAATAATTCACCCCTCCACTTT
NA	TRBV6-1	NA	TRBJ2-7	CASSETGIPYYEQYF	TGTGCCAGCAGTGAAACAGGGATCCCCTACTACGAGCAGTACTTC
TRBD2	TRBV7-3	few	TRBJ2-5	CASSLTSGGPPLYF	TGTGCCAGCAGCTTAACTAGCGGGGGCCCCCCTTTGTACTTC
NA	TRBV18	few	TRBJ1-1	CASSPPAGTEAFF	TGTGCCAGCTCACCACCGGCGGGGACTGAAGCTTTCTTT
NA	TRBV7-9	NA	TRBJ1-2	CASSLQNYGYTF	TGTGCCAGCAGCTTACAGAACTATGGCTACACCTTC
TRBD2	TRBV4-2	NA	TRBJ2-3	CASSQGGGADTQYF	TGTGCCAGCAGCCAAGGGGGGGGAGCAGATACGCAGTATTTT
NA	TRBV20-1	NA	TRBJ2-1	CSPGQQFF	TGCAGTCCGGGTCAGCAGTTCTTC